This T cell receptor beta chain was observed in a study of shared clonotypes between healthy human individuals (dated by TCRdb to about 2020). Regarding the research as a whole: Three men and a couple of women, aged 18 to 49 years, made up the cohort. The study deeply sequenced blood TCR repertoires of about five healthy adults to estimate repertoire size and the extent of clonotype sharing between individuals. To increase sequencing depth and limit assay-specific biases, TCR repertoire library preparation and sequencing were carried out by different laboratories using diverse techniques. Per donor, three plates each were used for CD4 naive and CD4 memory, two for CD8 naive, and one for CD8 memory. Per donor, leukapheresis produced somewhere between about 0.9 and 9 billion PBMCs.

As for this clone: Which antigen it targets is not known. No much larger clonotype is one base removed from it; base qualities were not supplied.

The paper as a whole reports these results and caveats: Even with the large sequencing depth, rarefaction of the sorted-subset datasets indicated that sequencing was incomplete. Around 5.4% of naive CD4, 3.5% of naive CD8, approximately 2% of memory CD4, and about 0.4% of memory CD8 clonotypes were shared across a few donors. Larger estimated clonotype richness was generally found for naive subsets than for memory subsets. Higher generation probabilities were observed for clonotypes shared by all four sorted-subset donors than for non-shared clonotypes. Because the study included a small number of donors, the genetic and exposure-history diversity represented was limited. Based on pairwise subsampling, the degree of clonotype sharing among donors was expected to be affected by sequencing depth. Sampling was restricted to blood, and TCR repertoires in tissue are likely to differ from TCR repertoires in blood.

Via the germline V gene, CDR1 is MGHRA and CDR2 YSYEKL. V is reduced by 0 bases and J by 8 bases, leaving a spacing of 11 bases between them. There are 13 amino acids in the CDR3, from cysteine to phenylalanine inclusive. Only the CDR3 DNA stays, 39 bases, in frame from base 1. Using the deep immunoSEQ assay, multiplex PCR amplified TCR CDR3 regions from genomic DNA. Extracted genomic DNA from each cell subset was spread evenly across all wells of several immunoSEQ 96-well plates, with each plate serving as a replicate. For sorted subsets, approximately 200 ng of genomic DNA, equivalent to 30,000 or so T cell genomes, went into each replicate PCR. The purified libraries were quantified using a Qubit 3.0 fluorometer, sized with a Bioanalyzer 2100, and then quantified again using the KAPA Library Quantification kit. Every immunoSEQ 96-well plate was sequenced on a separate single-read 150-cycle Illumina NextSeq 550 flow cell. The authors' pipeline ran thus. Because only junctional sequences without quality scores were contained in the immunoSEQ output, filtering matching that applied to full-length reads could not be performed. Sequences were annotated with PyIR, a Python wrapper for IgBLAST v1.9, and V/J genes and CDR3 were assigned using IMGT germline references. Reads were filtered out if the reads had weak V/J assignments (E-value above 1e-6), no CDR3, stop codons, out-of-frame junctions, or ambiguous translated residues. V3J clonotypes were defined as sequences sharing an identical inferred V gene, J gene, and CDR3 amino acid sequence. To compute the percentage overlap between repertoires, the number of shared unique clonotypes was divided by the size of the smaller repertoire. Three approaches were used to assess repertoire richness: RTK rarefaction, the Chao1 estimator, and Recon v2.1 estimates of unobserved clonotypes. Generation probabilities for all TCRbeta clonotypes obtained by the gDNA method from a few donors were computed using OLGA. TCRdb obtained this table from immuneACCESS and retained in-frame rearrangements with V and J assigned. These tables miss some clones; where compared with another copy, unresolved V genes account for less than half of the shortfall, and the remainder is unexplained. Clone size and the V and J calls come from that table; the DNA yielded D and trimming. Present in this sample are millions of clones, 85% to 95% of which were seen just once. The top ten clonotypes cover about 0.39% of the sample.

Healthy HIV-negative adults with no recently reported acute infections or vaccinations were included as donors. Every donor was a Caucasian adult living in Nashville, Tennessee, USA. Magnetic negative selection was used to enrich CD4+ T cells, after which naive cells were positively selected on CD45RA and the negative fraction became the memory subset. Blood was collected by leukapheresis, and PBMCs were isolated by Ficoll-Histopaque density gradient centrifugation and then cryopreserved in liquid nitrogen vapor phase. Analytical flow cytometry was used to check the purity and quantity of every magnetically sorted T cell population. Genomic DNA was isolated from each sorted fraction and quantified by UV absorbance on a Nanodrop 2000c.

Sequencing input: naive CD4+ T cells from PBMCs. The meaning of the sample's cell subset or site label: CD45RA+ positively selected. The chain employs TRBV4-1 and TRBJ2-7, with an unclear D gene assignment. The origin of this receptor is a man younger than 35 in good health. Some clones in this sample may be carry-over from other donors' samples. The base sequence is TGCGCCAGCAGCCAAGATCCCCGCTATAAGCAGTACTTC. Its protein product is CASSQDPRYKQYF.